The 9 T cell receptor beta chains below all came from one sample that was sequenced in a study of cytomegalovirus exposure and HLA in healthy donors. 60 Vbeta and 13 Jbeta primers were used in PCR. Assay: immunoSEQ multiplex PCR; the TCRdb copy retains only in-frame clones and omits some. The repertoire holds some 150,000 clones, with about 84% as singletons. The sample consisted of PBMCs. Source of these receptors: a man aged 45-60 years in good health and CMV-seronegative.

The chain links TRBV30 to TRBJ2-1; D unclear. Germline V gene sequence: CDR1 GTSNPN, CDR2 SVGIG (reference sequence). V gave up 1 base and J gave up 14 bases, with 18 bases separating them. There are 13 residues in the CDR3. The CDR3 protein is CAWSDGMSQGEFF. For the CDR3, the DNA is TGTGCCTGGAGTGACGGAATGAGTCAAGGAGAGTTCTTC.

About this clone itself: Within the sample, other DNA sequences also encode this same CDR3. The chain has TRBV19 and TRBJ1-1, with D tentatively TRBD1 (6 bases). V lost 4 bases and J 7 bases, leaving 7 bases between the germline ends. CDR1 and CDR2 from the germline V gene are LNHDA and SQIVND (reference sequence). The CDR3 has 11 residues. CDR3: CASSKGVEAFF. The CDR3 coding sequence is TGTGCCAGTAGTAAGGGGGTTGAAGCTTTCTTT.

The chain combines TRBV10-3 with TRBJ2-2, with 8 bases matching TRBD2. V shed 7 bases and J 1 base; nucleotides not matched to a gene: 5. The CDR3 is 15 amino acids. The germline gives CDR1 ENHRY, CDR2 SYGVKD. The CDR3 spells CAINSAGENTGELFF. The CDR3 coding sequence is TGTGCCATCAATTCAGCGGGGGAGAACACCGGGGAGCTGTTTTTT.

The gene calls are TRBV6-6 and TRBJ1-5; tentative D call: TRBD1 (6 bases). CDR1 is MNHNY, CDR2 SVGAGI, per germline (reference sequence). Deletions cut 1 base from V and 3 bases from J, with 13 bases between. This CDR3 is 16 amino acids long. CDR3 amino acids: CASSYLQGLTNQPQHF. CDR3 nucleotides: TGTGCCAGCAGTTACTTACAGGGCTTGACCAATCAGCCCCAGCATTTT.

This clone was detected only once. The genes are TRBV10-2 and TRBJ2-1; 9 bases agree with TRBD2. The CDR3 runs 15 residues. Germline loops: CDR1 WSHSY, CDR2 SAAADI. J gave up 6 bases and V 3 bases, and 6 bases lay outside the gene matches. As DNA, the CDR3 is TGCGCCAGCAGTGATCCTAGCGGGAATGGCAATGAGCAGTTCTTC. Encoded protein: CASSDPSGNGNEQFF.

This chain connects TRBV6-5 to TRBJ2-1, with 8 bases aligning to TRBD2. The CDR3 runs to 15 residues. V shed 4 bases, J shed 2 bases, and the junction held 4 bases outside the gene matches. Germline V gene lookup returns CDR1 MNHEY and CDR2 SVGAGI. CDR3 DNA sequence: TGTGCCAGCAGTTCTACTAGCGGACCCTACAATGAGCAGTTCTTC. Translated: CASSSTSGPYNEQFF.

On this clone: The junction departs from the called germline gene at one end, perhaps through a read error. In the same sample, other DNA sequences code for this CDR3. The CDR3 loop is CASSLRLRASGNSYNEQFF. CDR3 nucleotides: TGTGCTAGCAGTTTGCGGCTAAGGGCTAGCGGGAACTCCTACAATGAGCAGTTCTTC. The rearrangement uses TRBV27 and TRBJ2-1; 9 bases line up with TRBD2. This CDR3 is built from 19 residues. Germline values: CDR1 MNHEY, CDR2 SMNVEV (reference sequence).

The chain is built from TRBV4-1 and TRBJ1-1; the D gene is possibly TRBD1 (6 bases). Germline assignment: CDR1 MGHRA and CDR2 YSYEKL. Trimming took 3 bases from V and 1 from J, leaving 12 bases between them. This CDR3 is built from 15 residues. The CDR3 DNA follows: TGCGCCAGCAGCCAGGAACAGGGTAAGAACACTGAAGCTTTCTTT. Amino acids: CASSQEQGKNTEAFF.

This chain joins TRBV7-9 and TRBJ2-7; tentatively, D is TRBD1 (5 bases). Trimming pared 3 bases from V and 1 base from J, leaving 10 bases between. Germline CDR1 and CDR2: SEHNR and FQNEAQ (reference sequence). CDR3 length: 14 residues. CDR3 amino acids: CASSFSGISYEQYF. In DNA, the CDR3 is TGTGCCAGCAGCTTCTCAGGGATATCCTACGAGCAGTACTTC. The whole variable domain, remainder taken from reference TRBV7-9 and TRBJ2-7, is DTGVSQNPRHKITKRGQNVTFRCDPISEHNRLYWYRQTLGQGPEFLTYFQNEAQLEKSRLLSDRFSAERPKGSFSTLEIQRTEQGDSAMYLCASSFSGISYEQYFGPGTRLTVT.